These 14 T cell receptor beta chains originate from one sample sequenced in a study of blood T cell repertoires in COVID-19. Generated by immunoSEQ multiplex PCR, the TCRdb table keeps only in-frame clones and is missing some. The sample holds under 200,000 clones, over 75% seen once. The sequenced sample consisted of PBMCs or T cells enriched from blood (not recorded which). These receptors all come from a woman younger than 30 who had recovered from COVID-19.

V is TRBV2 and J is TRBJ2-7, with 10 positions matching TRBD2. Unmatched junction bases numbered 9, after V lost 3 bases and J lost 4 bases. CDR1 and CDR2 (germline): SNHLY, FYNNEI. This CDR3 is built from 16 residues. This chain's CDR3 is CASSELSGRAGYEQYF. CDR3 sequence (DNA): TGTGCCAGCAGTGAGCTGAGCGGGAGGGCCGGGTACGAGCAGTACTTC.

The table lists this clone with a count of one. For the CDR3, the DNA is TGTGCCAGCAGCCCACAGGGGGTACCTTTTTATGGCTACACCTTC. Translation: CASSPQGVPFYGYTF. The chain has TRBV7-2 and TRBJ1-2; TRBD1 matches at 8 bases. The CDR3 extends over 15 amino acids. From germline, CDR1 is SGHTA and CDR2 FQGNSA. The junction had 10 bases not matched to a gene; V was cut back by 5 bases and J by 5 bases.

As concerns this clone: Other DNA sequences in the same sample also yield this CDR3. The chain employs TRBV7-9 and TRBJ1-2, with a weak D call TRBD1 (6 bases). V lost 6 bases, J lost 10 bases, and 18 bases lay in between. Germline V gives CDR1 SEHNR, CDR2 FQNEAQ (reference sequence). CDR3 size: 13 residues. For the CDR3, the DNA is TGTGCCAGCAGTCTACCCGGCGGGGGCGCCTACACCTTC. It yields the protein CASSLPGGGAYTF.

The J gene is TRBJ2-5, the V gene TRBV2; weak D call: TRBD2 (7 bases). CDR1 is SNHLY, CDR2 FYNNEI, per germline. The V gene lost 4 bases and the J gene lost 5 bases, with 14 bases spanning the gap. The CDR3 has 14 amino acids. Written as DNA, the CDR3 is TGTGCCAGCAGTGGTGTTGGGGGGGGCGAGACCCAGTACTTC. Amino acids: CASSGVGGGETQYF.

The chain employs TRBV30 and TRBJ2-7, with a possible D match to TRBD2 (5 bases). The ends were cut back, 4 bases at V and 3 bases at J, with 22 bases in the middle. CDR1 is GTSNPN and CDR2 is SVGIG in the germline V gene (reference sequence). This CDR3 contains 16 residues. Here the CDR3 reads CAWIPRPGTRNYEQYF. The CDR3 DNA reads as TGTGCCTGGATCCCAAGACCGGGAACCAGGAACTACGAGCAGTACTTC.

The rearrangement links TRBV7-2 to TRBJ2-1, with a tentative D call TRBD2 (5 bases). Looked up from germline, CDR1 is SGHTA and CDR2 is FQGNSA. Trimming removed 1 base from V and 2 bases from J, with 12 bases in between. This CDR3 has 16 amino acids. CDR3 DNA sequence: TGTGCCAGCAGCTTAGGACTACCGGATACCTACAATGAGCAGTTCTTC. Residues: CASSLGLPDTYNEQFF.

This chain connects TRBV6-6 to TRBJ1-5; D gene unclear. The CDR3 length is 13 residues. V was cut by 4 bases and J by 7 bases, with 11 bases left in between. Germline V lookup: CDR1 MNHNY, CDR2 SVGAGI (reference sequence). CDR3 in DNA: TGTGCCAGCAGTTCCCCCCCGAGCCAGCCCCAGCATTTT. This codes for CASSSPPSQPQHF.

The rearrangement joins TRBV3-1 (or the pseudogene TRBV3-2) to TRBJ2-2; 8 nucleotides agree with TRBD2. CDR1 is LGHDT and CDR2 is YNNKEL in the germline V gene (reference sequence). The V and J ends lost 4 bases and 4 bases, in that order; junction bases with no gene match: 5. The CDR3 sequence is 15 residues long. CDR3 sequence (DNA): TGTGCCAGCAGCCCACTAGCGGAGCTCACCGGGGAGCTGTTTTTT. Translating gives CASSPLAELTGELFF.

The CDR3 region is CASSTKGVPTDTQYF. Written as DNA, the CDR3 is TGTGCCAGCAGCACAAAAGGGGTCCCCACAGATACGCAGTATTTT. The chain is built from TRBV5-6 and TRBJ2-3; possibly TRBD1 for D (5 bases). The CDR3 has 15 residues. The germline CDR1 and CDR2 sequences are SGHDT and YYEEEE. V shed 4 bases and J shed 2 bases, with 14 bases lying between them. Variable domain in full (rest from reference TRBV5-6 and TRBJ2-3): DAGVTQSPTHLIKTRGQQVTLRCSPKSGHDTVSWYQQALGQGPQFIFQYYEEEERQRGNFPDRFSGHQFPNYSSELNVNALLLGDSALYLCASSTKGVPTDTQYFGPGTRLTVL.

J is TRBJ2-7 and V is TRBV7-9, with a weak D call TRBD1 (6 bases). This CDR3 spans 13 amino acids. V was pared by 7 bases and J by 0 bases, with 10 bases between. Germline CDR1 and CDR2: SEHNR and FQNEAQ (reference sequence). CDR3 protein: CASTGDNSYEQYF. The CDR3 DNA follows: TGTGCCAGCACCGGGGACAACTCCTACGAGCAGTACTTC.

DNA for the CDR3: TGTGCCAGCAGTTTAATTTCGGCCGGCGGGACCGGCACAGATACGCAGTATTTT. It yields the protein CASSLISAGGTGTDTQYF. This rearrangement joins TRBV27 to TRBJ2-3; D may be TRBD2 (6 bases). Germline CDR1 MNHEY, CDR2 SMNVEV (reference sequence). This CDR3 spans 18 amino acids. Between the trimmed V and J ends, which lost 2 bases and 1 base, there was a span of 19 bases.

This clone was picked up one time. This rearrangement joins TRBV27 to TRBJ2-7; 14 nucleotides align to TRBD2. Germline loops: CDR1 MNHEY, CDR2 SMNVEV (reference sequence). Trimming at V came to 3 bases and at J to 5 bases, leaving 3 bases not matched to a gene. The CDR3 is made up of 15 amino acids. CDR3 coding DNA: TGTGCCAGCAGTTTCGGGACTAGCGGGAGAAACGAGCAGTACTTC. Translating it yields CASSFGTSGRNEQYF.

The chain links TRBV23-1 to TRBJ1-1; tentatively, D is TRBD1 (5 bases). TRBV23-1 is an ORF, and what it does is uncertain. Trimming took 4 bases from V and 0 from J, leaving 15 bases between them. The CDR3 loop spans 16 amino acids. The CDR3 nucleotides read TGCGCCAGCAGTCGGGGTGGGGCGTGGATGAACACTGAAGCTTTCTTT. Translation gives CASSRGGAWMNTEAFF.

This clone showed up just a few times. The chain links TRBV6-5 to TRBJ1-1; maybe TRBD1 (6 bases). Germline lookup yields CDR1 MNHEY and CDR2 SVGAGI. This CDR3 spans 15 amino acids. Trimming removed 5 bases from V and 2 bases from J, with 15 bases in between. The CDR3 spells CASSLSMDSNTEAFF. The DNA for the CDR3 is TGTGCCAGCAGTCTTTCCATGGACAGCAACACTGAAGCTTTCTTT.